The text below deals with one TCR beta chain. The data are from a study of blood T cell repertoires in COVID-19. Overall study context: The origin of the acute and convalescent COVID-19 samples was the United States, Italy and Spain.

The table came from immunoSEQ multiplex PCR; TCRdb's copy has only in-frame clones and leaves some out. The data show 200,000 to 250,000 clones, around 89% seen once. V dropped 0 bases and J dropped 11 bases, with 14 bases sitting between them. CDR3 length: 15 amino acids. Germline CDR1 LNHNV, CDR2 YYDKDF (reference sequence). The chain combines TRBV15 with TRBJ1-6, with D possibly being TRBD1 (6 bases). The receptor's source is a man between 25 and 39 years old who had been exposed to COVID-19. The sequenced sample consisted of PBMCs or T cells enriched from blood (not recorded which). For the CDR3, the DNA is TGTGCCACCAGCAGAGAATACAGGGACGGTCCACCCCTCCACTTT. Its translation: CATSREYRDGPPLHF.